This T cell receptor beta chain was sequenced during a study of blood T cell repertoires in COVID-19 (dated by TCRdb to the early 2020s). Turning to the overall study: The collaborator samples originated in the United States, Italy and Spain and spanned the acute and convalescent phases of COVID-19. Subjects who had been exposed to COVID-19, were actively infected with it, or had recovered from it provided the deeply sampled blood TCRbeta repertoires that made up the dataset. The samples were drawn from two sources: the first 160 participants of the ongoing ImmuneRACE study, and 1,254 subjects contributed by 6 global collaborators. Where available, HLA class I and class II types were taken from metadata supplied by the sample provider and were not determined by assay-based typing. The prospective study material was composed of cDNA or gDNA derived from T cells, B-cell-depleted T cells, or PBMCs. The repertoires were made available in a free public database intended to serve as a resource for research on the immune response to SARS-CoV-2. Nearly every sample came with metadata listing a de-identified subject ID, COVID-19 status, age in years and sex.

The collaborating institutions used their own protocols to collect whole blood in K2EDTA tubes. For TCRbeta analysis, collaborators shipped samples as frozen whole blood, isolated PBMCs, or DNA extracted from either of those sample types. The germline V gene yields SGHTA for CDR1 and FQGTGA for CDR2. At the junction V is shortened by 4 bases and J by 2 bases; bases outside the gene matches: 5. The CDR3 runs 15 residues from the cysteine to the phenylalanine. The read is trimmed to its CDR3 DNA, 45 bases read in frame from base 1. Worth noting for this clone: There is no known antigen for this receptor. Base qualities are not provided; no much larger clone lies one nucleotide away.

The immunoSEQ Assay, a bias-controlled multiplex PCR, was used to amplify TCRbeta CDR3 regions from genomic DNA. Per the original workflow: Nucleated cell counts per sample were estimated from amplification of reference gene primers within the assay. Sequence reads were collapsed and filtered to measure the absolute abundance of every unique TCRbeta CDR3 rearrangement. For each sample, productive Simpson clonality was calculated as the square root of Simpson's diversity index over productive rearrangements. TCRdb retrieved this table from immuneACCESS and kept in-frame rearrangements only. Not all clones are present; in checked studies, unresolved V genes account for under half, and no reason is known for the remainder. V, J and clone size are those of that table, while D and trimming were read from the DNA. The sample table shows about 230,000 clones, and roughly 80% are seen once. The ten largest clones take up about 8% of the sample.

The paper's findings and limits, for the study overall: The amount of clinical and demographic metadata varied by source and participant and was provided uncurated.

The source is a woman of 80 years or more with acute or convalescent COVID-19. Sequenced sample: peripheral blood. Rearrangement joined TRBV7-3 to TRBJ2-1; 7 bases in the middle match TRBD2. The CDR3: CASSWAAGAYNEQFF. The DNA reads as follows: TGTGCCAGCAGCTGGGCGGCGGGAGCCTACAATGAGCAGTTCTTC.